The T cell receptor beta chain under discussion was sequenced for a study of Graves' ophthalmopathy and Graves' hyperthyroidism. The authors amplified TCR beta CDR3 regions, and they did so from RNA transcripts for repertoire sequencing. RT-PCR with HTBI primers came first, then second-round multiplex PCR. MiXCR, run by TCRdb on the multiplex PCR reads, gives a single entry per CDR3 protein. The sample lists 600,000 to 650,000 distinct CDR3 sequences; about 24% were seen once. This CDR3 comprises 15 residues. Germline CDR1 is SGHTA and CDR2 is FQGTGA. V lost 4 bases and J lost 5; bases outside the gene matches: 7. This clonotype was counted many times.

The sequencing input was peripheral blood. The rearrangement links TRBV7-3 to TRBJ2-5; 10 positions agree with TRBD2. This TCR was recovered from a woman aged 18-29 years with stable Graves' hyperthyroidism. Some clones in this sample may be carry-over from other donors' samples. CDR3 region: CASSSASGSFETQYF. The DNA of the CDR3 is TGTGCCAGCAGCTCGGCTAGCGGGAGCTTTGAGACCCAGTACTTC.